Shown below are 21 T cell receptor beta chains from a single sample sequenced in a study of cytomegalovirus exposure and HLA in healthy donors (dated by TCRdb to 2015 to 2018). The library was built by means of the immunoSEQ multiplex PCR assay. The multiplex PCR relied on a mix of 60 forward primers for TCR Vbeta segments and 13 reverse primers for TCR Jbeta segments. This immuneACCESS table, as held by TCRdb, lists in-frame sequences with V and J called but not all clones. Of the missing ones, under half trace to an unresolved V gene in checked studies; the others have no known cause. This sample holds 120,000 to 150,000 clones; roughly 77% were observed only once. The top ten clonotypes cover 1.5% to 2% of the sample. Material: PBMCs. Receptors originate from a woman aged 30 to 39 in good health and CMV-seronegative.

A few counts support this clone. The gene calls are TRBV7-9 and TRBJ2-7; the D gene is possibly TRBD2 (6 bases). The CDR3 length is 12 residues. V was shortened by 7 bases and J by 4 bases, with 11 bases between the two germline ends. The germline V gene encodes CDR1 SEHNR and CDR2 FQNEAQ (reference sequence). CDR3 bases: TGTGCCAGCACGGGGACTTCATACGAGCAGTACTTC. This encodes CASTGTSYEQYF.

CDR3 amino acids: CASSGPGQEGEQYV. In DNA, the CDR3 is TGTGCCAGCAGTGGTCCCGGCCAGGAGGGCGAGCAGTACGTC. The chain joins TRBV28 to TRBJ2-7; possibly TRBD2 for D (6 bases). CDR3 length equals 14 residues. From germline, CDR1 is MDHEN and CDR2 SYDVKM. The ends were cut back, 5 bases at V and 6 bases at J, with 17 bases in the middle.

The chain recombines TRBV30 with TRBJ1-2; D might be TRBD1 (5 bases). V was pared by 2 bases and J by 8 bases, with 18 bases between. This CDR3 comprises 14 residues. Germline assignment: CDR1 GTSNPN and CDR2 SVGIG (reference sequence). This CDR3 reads CAWSPDGEGSGYTF. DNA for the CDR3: TGTGCCTGGAGTCCGGACGGGGAGGGGTCCGGCTACACCTTC.

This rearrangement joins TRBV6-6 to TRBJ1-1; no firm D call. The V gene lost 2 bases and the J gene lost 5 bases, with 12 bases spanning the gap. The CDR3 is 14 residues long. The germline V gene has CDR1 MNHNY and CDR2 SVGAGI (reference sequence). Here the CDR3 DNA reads TGTGCCAGCAGTTACCCGGAGGGCGGGACTGAAGCTTTCTTT. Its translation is CASSYPEGGTEAFF.

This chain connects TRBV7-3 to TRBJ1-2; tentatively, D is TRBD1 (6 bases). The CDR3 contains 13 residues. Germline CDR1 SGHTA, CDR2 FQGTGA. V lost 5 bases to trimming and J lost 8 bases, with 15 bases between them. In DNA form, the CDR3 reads TGTGCCAGCAGCATCAAACAGGGAGACGGCTACACCTTC. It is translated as CASSIKQGDGYTF.

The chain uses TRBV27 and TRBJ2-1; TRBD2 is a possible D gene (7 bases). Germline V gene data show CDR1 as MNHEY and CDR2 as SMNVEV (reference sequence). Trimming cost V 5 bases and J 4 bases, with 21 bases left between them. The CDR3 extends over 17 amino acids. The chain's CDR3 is CASSTLMRGPSYNEQFF. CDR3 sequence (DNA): TGTGCCAGCAGTACCTTGATGCGGGGGCCCTCGTACAATGAGCAGTTCTTC.

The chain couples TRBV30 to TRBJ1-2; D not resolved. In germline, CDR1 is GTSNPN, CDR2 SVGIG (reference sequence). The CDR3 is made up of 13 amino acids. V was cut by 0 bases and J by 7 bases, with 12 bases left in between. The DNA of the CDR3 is TGTGCCTGGAGTGTTCTACCCGGGAGTGGCTACACCTTC. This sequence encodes CAWSVLPGSGYTF.

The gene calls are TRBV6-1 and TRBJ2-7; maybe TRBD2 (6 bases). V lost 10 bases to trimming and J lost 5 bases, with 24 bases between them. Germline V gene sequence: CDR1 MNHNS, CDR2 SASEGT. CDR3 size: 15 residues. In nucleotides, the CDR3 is TGTGCCACCATATCCACCATACTAGCTGGCAACGAGCAGTACTTC. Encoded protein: CATISTILAGNEQYF.

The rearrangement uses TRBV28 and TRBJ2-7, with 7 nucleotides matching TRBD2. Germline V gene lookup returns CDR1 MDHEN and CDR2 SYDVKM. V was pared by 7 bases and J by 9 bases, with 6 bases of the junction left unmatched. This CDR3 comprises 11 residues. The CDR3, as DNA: TGTGCCAGCACCGGAACGGGGGGGCAGTACTTC. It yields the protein CASTGTGGQYF.

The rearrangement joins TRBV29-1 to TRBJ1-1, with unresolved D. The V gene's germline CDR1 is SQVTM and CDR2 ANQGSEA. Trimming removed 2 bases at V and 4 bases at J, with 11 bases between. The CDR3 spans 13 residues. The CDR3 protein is CSVESSRGTEAFF. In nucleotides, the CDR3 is TGCAGCGTTGAAAGCAGCCGAGGCACTGAAGCTTTCTTT.

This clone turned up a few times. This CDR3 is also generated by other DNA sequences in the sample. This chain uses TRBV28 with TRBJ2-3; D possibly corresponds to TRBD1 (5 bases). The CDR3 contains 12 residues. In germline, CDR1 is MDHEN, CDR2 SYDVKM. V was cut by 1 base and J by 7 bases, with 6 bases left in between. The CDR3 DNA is TGTGCCAGCAGTTTATCAGGGTATACGCAGTATTTT. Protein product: CASSLSGYTQYF.

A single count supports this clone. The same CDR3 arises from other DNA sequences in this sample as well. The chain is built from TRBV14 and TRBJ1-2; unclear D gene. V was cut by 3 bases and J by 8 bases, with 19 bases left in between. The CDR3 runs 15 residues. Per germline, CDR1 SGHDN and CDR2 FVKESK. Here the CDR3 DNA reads TGTGCCAGCAGCCAGGTTTTAGGCAGGCTAACAGGCTACACCTTC. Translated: CASSQVLGRLTGYTF. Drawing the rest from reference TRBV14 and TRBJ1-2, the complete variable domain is EAGVTQFPSHSVIEKGQTVTLRCDPISGHDNLYWYRRVMGKEIKFLLHFVKESKQDESGMPNNRFLAERTGGTYSTLKVQPAELEDSGVYFCASSQVLGRLTGYTFGSGTRLTVV.

CDR3 sequence (DNA): TGTGCCAGCAGTGGACTAGCGGGAGGTTATAGTGAGCAGTTCTTC. It is translated as CASSGLAGGYSEQFF. The chain carries TRBV2 and TRBJ2-1, with TRBD2 identical over 13 bases. The J segment lost 9 bases and the V segment lost 4 bases, leaving 6 bases of the junction unmatched. The CDR3 contains 15 residues. CDR1 and CDR2 (germline): SNHLY, FYNNEI.

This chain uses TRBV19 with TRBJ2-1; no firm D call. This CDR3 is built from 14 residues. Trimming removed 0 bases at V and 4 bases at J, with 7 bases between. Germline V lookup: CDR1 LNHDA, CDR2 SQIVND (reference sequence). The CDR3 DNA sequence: TGTGCCAGTAGTATAGAGAGTAATTACAATGAGCAGTTCTTC. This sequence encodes CASSIESNYNEQFF.

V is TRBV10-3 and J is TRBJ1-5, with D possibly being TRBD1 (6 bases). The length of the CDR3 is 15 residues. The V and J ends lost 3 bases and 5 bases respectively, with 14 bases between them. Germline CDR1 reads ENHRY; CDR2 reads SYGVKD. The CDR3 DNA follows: TGTGCCATCAGTGACCCTCGGACAGCTTATCAGCCCCAGCATTTT. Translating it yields CAISDPRTAYQPQHF.

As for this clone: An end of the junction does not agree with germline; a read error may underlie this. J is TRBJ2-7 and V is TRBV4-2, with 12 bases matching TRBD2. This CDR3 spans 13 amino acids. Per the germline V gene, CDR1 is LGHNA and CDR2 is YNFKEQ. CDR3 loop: CASSQDPGLAGIF. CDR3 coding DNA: TGTGCCAGCAGCCAAGACCCTGGACTAGCGGGAATCTTC.

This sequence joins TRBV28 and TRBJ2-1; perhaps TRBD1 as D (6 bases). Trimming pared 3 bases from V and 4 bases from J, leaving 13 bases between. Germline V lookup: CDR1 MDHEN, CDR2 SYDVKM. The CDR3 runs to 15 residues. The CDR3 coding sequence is TGTGCCAGCAGTTTGCTAGGACAGCAGTACAATGAGCAGTTCTTC. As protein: CASSLLGQQYNEQFF.

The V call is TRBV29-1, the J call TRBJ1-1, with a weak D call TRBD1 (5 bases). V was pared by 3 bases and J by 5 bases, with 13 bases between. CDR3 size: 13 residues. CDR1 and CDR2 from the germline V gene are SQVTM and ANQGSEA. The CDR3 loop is CSVDWSGRTEAFF. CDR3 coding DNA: TGCAGCGTTGATTGGTCAGGGCGGACTGAAGCTTTCTTT.

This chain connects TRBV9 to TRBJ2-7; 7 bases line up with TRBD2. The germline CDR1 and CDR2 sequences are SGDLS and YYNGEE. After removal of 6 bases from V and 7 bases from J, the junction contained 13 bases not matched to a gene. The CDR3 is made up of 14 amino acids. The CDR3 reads CASTQDSGPGEQYF. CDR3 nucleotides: TGTGCCAGCACCCAGGATAGCGGGCCGGGGGAGCAGTACTTC.

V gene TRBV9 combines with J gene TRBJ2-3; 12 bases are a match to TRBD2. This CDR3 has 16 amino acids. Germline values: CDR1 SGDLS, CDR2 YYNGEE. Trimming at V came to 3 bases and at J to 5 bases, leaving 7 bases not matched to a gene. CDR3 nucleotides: TGTGCCAGCAGCGCGCTGACTAGCGGGAGTGTAGATACGCAGTATTTT. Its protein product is CASSALTSGSVDTQYF.

CDR3: CASSLGQGNTGELFF. Here the CDR3 DNA reads TGTGCCAGCAGTTTGGGACAGGGGAACACCGGGGAGCTGTTTTTT. The V and J genes are TRBV28 and TRBJ2-2, with 9 positions matching TRBD1. The CDR3 length is 15 residues. Germline V gives CDR1 MDHEN, CDR2 SYDVKM. Trimming cost V 3 bases and J 1 base; bases outside gene matches: 0.